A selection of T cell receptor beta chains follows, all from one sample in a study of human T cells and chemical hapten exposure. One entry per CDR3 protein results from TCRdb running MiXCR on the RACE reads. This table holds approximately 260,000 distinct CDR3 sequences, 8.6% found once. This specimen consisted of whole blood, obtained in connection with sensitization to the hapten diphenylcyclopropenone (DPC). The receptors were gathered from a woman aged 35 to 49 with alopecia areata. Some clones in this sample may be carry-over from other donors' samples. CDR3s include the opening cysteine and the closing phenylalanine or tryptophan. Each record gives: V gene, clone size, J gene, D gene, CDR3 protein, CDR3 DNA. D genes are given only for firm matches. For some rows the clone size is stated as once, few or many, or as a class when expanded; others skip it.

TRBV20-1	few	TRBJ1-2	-	CSARDTARSGYTF	TGCAGTGCTAGAGATACGGCGCGAAGTGGCTACACCTTC
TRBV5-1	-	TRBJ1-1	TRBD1	CASSGTGMGMNTEAFF	TGCGCCAGCAGTGGGACAGGGATGGGTATGAACACTGAAGCTTTCTTT
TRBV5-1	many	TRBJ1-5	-	CASSPLPRMESNQPQHF	TGCGCCAGCAGCCCCCTACCTAGGATGGAAAGCAATCAGCCCCAGCATTTT
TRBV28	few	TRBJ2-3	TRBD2	CASSFLAGGDTQYF	TGTGCCAGCAGTTTTTTAGCGGGAGGGGATACGCAGTATTTT
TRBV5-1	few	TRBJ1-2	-	CASSLAGVQGYTF	TGCGCCAGCAGCTTGGCCGGGGTACAGGGCTACACCTTC
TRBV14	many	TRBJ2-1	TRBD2	CASSQGLAGYNEQFF	TGTGCCAGCAGCCAAGGACTAGCCGGGTACAATGAGCAGTTCTTC
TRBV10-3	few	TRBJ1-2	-	CAISDQAAGGDGYTF	TGTGCCATCAGTGACCAGGCGGCGGGGGGCGACGGCTACACCTTC
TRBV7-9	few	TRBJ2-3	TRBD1	CASSFLQGASDTQYF	TGTGCCAGCAGCTTTCTACAGGGGGCCTCAGATACGCAGTATTTT
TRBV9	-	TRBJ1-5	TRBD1	CASSGTGADQPQHF	TGTGCCAGCAGCGGGACAGGGGCCGATCAGCCCCAGCATTTT
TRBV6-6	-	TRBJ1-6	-	CASTVTGAGSSYNSPLHF	TGTGCCAGCACCGTTACGGGGGCGGGGAGCTCCTATAATTCACCCCTCCACTTT